This TCR beta chain was recovered during a study of shared clonotypes between healthy human individuals. The overall study: Used for every donor were three CD4 naive, three CD4 memory, two CD8 naive and one CD8 memory plate.

General observations from the study: Naive subsets typically showed greater estimated richness than memory subsets. Around 5% of naive CD4 clonotypes were common to four donors.

Naive CD8 populations comprised CD45RO-negative cells positively selected for CCR7, excluding terminally differentiated effector memory CD45RA+ cells. About this clone: Its antigen is not known. Within the sample, other DNA sequences also encode this same CDR3.

Clones were sequenced by immunoSEQ multiplex PCR, and TCRdb holds only the in-frame ones, with some missing. The table records 2 million to 2.5 million clones, 85% to 95% of them present only once. This CDR3 contains 14 residues. Trimming cost V 1 base and J 3 bases; bases outside gene matches: 3. Germline CDR1 MDHEN, CDR2 SYDVKM. The source is a man aged 18 to 29 in good health. The sample consisted of naive CD8+ T cells sorted from blood. J is TRBJ2-7 and V is TRBV28, with 7 bases identical to TRBD1. CDR3 nucleotides: TGTGCCAGCAGTTTATCCTCAGGGGGCTACGAGCAGTACTTC. It yields the protein CASSLSSGGYEQYF. Full variable domain (remainder filled in from reference TRBV28 and TRBJ2-7): DVKVTQSSRYLVKRTGEKVFLECVQDMDHENMFWYRQDPGLGLRLIYFSYDVKMKEKGDIPEGYSVSREKKERFSLILESASTNQTSMYLCASSLSSGGYEQYFGPGTRLTVT.